This TCR beta chain was captured in a study of T cells after yellow fever vaccination. Study-wide points: The CD4 and CD8 compartments had a small share of their clonotypes in common.

This clonotype was picked up many times. Its antigen is still unknown. The CDR3 loop spans 16 amino acids. V was pared by 5 bases and J by 7 bases, with 10 bases of the junction left unmatched. Per the germline V gene, CDR1 is MNHEY and CDR2 is SVGEGT. TCRdb redid the calling of the 5' RACE reads with MiXCR, one entry per CDR3 protein. The table records 70,000 or so distinct CDR3 sequences, more than 5.5% of them present only once. This receptor was taken from a man aged 18 to 29 who received the YFV17D yellow fever vaccine. The V call is TRBV6-2 or TRBV6-3, the J call TRBJ2-2; 10 bases align to TRBD2. The sample was CD8+ T cells sorted from PBMCs, taken more than 8 days after the first yellow fever vaccination. CDR3 residues: CASSRQRGGDIGELFF. The CDR3 DNA reads as TGTGCCAGCAGTCGCCAGCGGGGGGGCGACATCGGGGAGCTGTTTTTT.